This section outlines one T cell receptor beta chain sequence together with its context. Its antigen is not known. This entry comes from a study of Ad26.COV2.S vaccination and SARS-CoV-2 variants. With 4 bases removed from V and 2 bases from J, the gap between germline ends came to 12 bases. Germline V CDR1 and CDR2: MNHNY, SVGAGI (reference sequence). CDR3 length: 14 residues. Findings of the study overall: Vaccine recipients showed a spike-specific TCR breadth that was higher than in placebo recipients.

Repertoires were generated with immunoSEQ multiplex PCR, while TCRdb's copy carries only in-frame clones and drops some. The table has roughly 180,000 clones, 70% to 90% seen once. This receptor was identified in a human donor who had recovered from COVID-19. Sequencing was performed on peripheral blood, taken after recovery from COVID-19. The gene calls are TRBV6-6 and TRBJ2-7; D call uncertain. The CDR3 is CASSFTRAAYEQYF. CDR3 nucleotides: TGTGCCAGCAGTTTCACTCGGGCGGCCTACGAGCAGTACTTC.